These 25 T cell receptor beta chains were all obtained from the same sample, sequenced in a study of T cell repertoires in cytomegalovirus infection. These receptors lack a known antigen. TCRdb reprocessed the reads via MiXCR and lists one record per CDR3 protein. Here the sample spans about a million distinct CDR3 sequences, under 40% being singletons. Source: cultured CD8+ T cells from PBMCs, taken from culture after CMV antigen stimulation. These receptors were taken from a human donor in good health (CMV status not recorded). Some clones in this sample may be carry-over from other donors' samples.

V gene TRBV6-5 combines with J gene TRBJ2-4, with a tentative D call TRBD2 (5 bases). V was shortened by 2 bases and J by 3 bases, with 8 bases between the two germline ends. The CDR3 is 14 amino acids. Per the germline V gene, CDR1 is MNHEY and CDR2 is SVGAGI. CDR3 DNA: TGTGCCAGCAGTTACACAGAGGGCAAAAACATTCAGTACTTC. Translating gives CASSYTEGKNIQYF.

To note about this clonotype: An end of the junction does not agree with germline; a read error may underlie this. This sequence joins TRBV29-1 and TRBJ1-3; no clear D gene. Germline V gives CDR1 SQVTM, CDR2 ANQGSEA. CDR3 length: 11 residues. In nucleotides, the CDR3 is TGCAGCGGAGTCGAGGGAAGCACCATATATTTT. It yields the protein CSGVEGSTIYF. The variable domain in full, with the rest retrieved from reference TRBV29-1 and TRBJ1-3, is SAVISQKPSRDICQRGTSLTIQCQVDSQVTMMFWYRQQPGQSLTLIATANQGSEATYESGFVIDKFPISRPNLTFSTLTVSNMSPEDSSIYLCSGVEGSTIYFGEGSWLTVV.

This chain connects TRBV11-2 to TRBJ1-2, with a weak D call TRBD1 (5 bases). CDR3 length: 13 residues. Deletions cut 1 base from V and 8 bases from J, with 11 bases between. The V gene's germline CDR1 is SGHAT and CDR2 FQNNGV. CDR3: CASSLAPGRGYTF. For the CDR3, the DNA is TGTGCCAGCAGCTTAGCCCCAGGGCGAGGCTACACCTTC.

This sequence joins TRBV20-1 and TRBJ2-1; D is unresolved. The CDR3 has 13 amino acids. V lost 6 bases to trimming and J lost 1 base, with 10 bases between them. Germline V gene sequence: CDR1 DFQATT, CDR2 SNEGSKA (reference sequence). In DNA, the CDR3 is TGCAGTGCCCTCCCAACTTCCTACAATGAGCAGTTCTTC. Translation gives CSALPTSYNEQFF.

Only one count was recorded for this clonotype. This chain's CDR3 is CTNSYLGQLLDGYTF. The DNA of the CDR3 is TGTACCAACAGTTACCTAGGACAGTTGCTCGACGGCTACACCTTC. This rearrangement joins TRBV7-4 to TRBJ1-2, with a weak D call TRBD1 (6 bases). The CDR3 consists of 15 residues. CDR1 SGHVT and CDR2 SQSDAQ come from the germline V gene.

The rearrangement uses TRBV19 and TRBJ1-5; D ambiguous. The CDR3 spans 13 residues. With 8 bases removed from V and 5 bases from J, the gap between germline ends came to 13 bases. Per the germline V gene, CDR1 is LNHDA and CDR2 is SQIVND (reference sequence). Here the CDR3 DNA reads TGTGCCAGTGGCGGGCTGAAGCATCAGCCCCAGCATTTT. Translated: CASGGLKHQPQHF.

The V gene is TRBV20-1, the J gene TRBJ2-1; TRBD2 agrees at 8 bases. CDR1 and CDR2 (germline): DFQATT, SNEGSKA (reference sequence). With 2 bases clipped from V and 9 bases from J, the junction kept 9 bases outside the gene matches. CDR3 size: 14 residues. The CDR3 region has the DNA TGCAGTGCTAGATCGCCGGGACTAGTTATTGAGCAGTTCTTC. Translated, it gives CSARSPGLVIEQFF.

This chain connects TRBV10-3 to TRBJ1-5; perhaps TRBD1 as D (5 bases). CDR1 and CDR2 from the germline V gene are ENHRY and SYGVKD. V lost 3 bases, J lost 2 bases, and 14 bases lay in between. The CDR3 consists of 16 residues. CDR3 in DNA: TGTGCCATCAGTGACCTTGGAGGGGAGGGCAATCAGCCCCAGCATTTT. Its protein product is CAISDLGGEGNQPQHF.

This clonotype was counted at least ten times. This chain links TRBV7-9 with TRBJ2-5; TRBD2 is a possible D gene (7 bases). Trimming took 5 bases from V and 5 from J, leaving 15 bases between them. Germline lookup yields CDR1 SEHNR and CDR2 FQNEAQ (reference sequence). The CDR3 loop spans 14 amino acids. CDR3 residues: CASSPKGGWETQYF. Written as DNA, the CDR3 is TGTGCCAGCAGCCCGAAGGGGGGGTGGGAGACCCAGTACTTC. Looking up the rest from reference TRBV7-9 and TRBJ2-5 gives the full variable domain: DTGVSQNPRHKITKRGQNVTFRCDPISEHNRLYWYRQTLGQGPEFLTYFQNEAQLEKSRLLSDRFSAERPKGSFSTLEIQRTEQGDSAMYLCASSPKGGWETQYFGPGTRLLVL.

This clonotype was seen only a few times. This chain uses TRBV19 with TRBJ2-2, with D unresolved. Germline-derived CDR1 and CDR2 are LNHDA and SQIVND (reference sequence). V dropped 6 bases and J dropped 5 bases, with 7 bases sitting between them. The CDR3 is made up of 12 amino acids. The CDR3 sequence: CASRGITGELFF. The DNA for the CDR3 is TGTGCCAGTAGGGGAATAACCGGGGAGCTGTTTTTT.

This clonotype was counted between two and nine times. The V gene is TRBV4-1, the J gene TRBJ2-3; no clear D gene. The V end was cut by 0 bases, the J end by 4 bases, with 8 bases between. The CDR3 extends over 14 amino acids. Germline CDR1 MGHRA, CDR2 YSYEKL. The CDR3 loop is CASSQETAADTQYF. CDR3 in DNA: TGCGCCAGCAGCCAAGAAACTGCGGCAGATACGCAGTATTTT.

This clonotype was seen more than once but under ten times. The chain uses TRBV20-1 and TRBJ2-1; D unresolved. The CDR3 runs to 10 residues. Germline CDR1 reads DFQATT; CDR2 reads SNEGSKA (reference sequence). Trimming took off 6 bases at V and 6 bases at J, with 6 bases between the two ends. The CDR3 loop is CSAKGNEQFF. Here the CDR3 DNA reads TGCAGTGCCAAAGGCAATGAGCAGTTCTTC.

In its sample, this clonotype was seen a few times. This chain joins TRBV12-3 or TRBV12-4 and TRBJ1-1; D ambiguous. V lost 1 base and J lost 1, with 7 bases in between. The CDR3 is 14 residues long. CDR3 protein: CASSLEYQNTEAFF. CDR3 DNA: TGTGCCAGCAGTTTAGAATATCAGAACACTGAAGCTTTCTTT.

The J gene is TRBJ2-5, the V gene TRBV7-9; 7 positions match TRBD2. The germline gives CDR1 SEHNR, CDR2 FQNEAQ (reference sequence). This CDR3 has 15 amino acids. V shed 3 bases, J shed 3 bases, and the junction held 7 bases outside the gene matches. The DNA of the CDR3 is TGTGCCAGCAGCTTTAGGGAGGGCAGTAAAGAGACCCAGTACTTC. Amino acid sequence: CASSFREGSKETQYF.

This clonotype was seen repeatedly, ten times or more. The chain combines TRBV7-8 with TRBJ1-4; 9 bases match TRBD1. There are 17 residues in the CDR3. After removal of 5 bases from V and 6 bases from J, the junction contained 13 bases not matched to a gene. Per the germline V gene, CDR1 is SGHVS and CDR2 is FQNEAQ. As DNA, the CDR3 is TGTGCCAGCAGCATAAGGGGGGACCGGGACAGGGATGAAAAACTGTTTTTT. Translating it yields CASSIRGDRDRDEKLFF.

This clonotype was detected many times. The chain joins TRBV6-6 to TRBJ2-3; D may be TRBD1 or TRBD2 (6 bases each). CDR3 length equals 15 residues. Per the germline V gene, CDR1 is MNHNY and CDR2 is SVGAGI (reference sequence). V was clipped by 2 bases and J by 1 base, with 10 bases between them. This chain's CDR3 is CASSYEGGGTDTQYF. CDR3 bases: TGTGCCAGCAGTTACGAGGGGGGAGGCACAGATACGCAGTATTTT.

V usage is TRBV7-2 and J usage is TRBJ1-1; D uncertain. The germline V gene has CDR1 SGHTA and CDR2 FQGNSA. V shed 3 bases and J shed 4 bases, with 12 bases lying between them. The CDR3 runs 14 residues. Here the CDR3 reads CASSLVRTATEAFF. CDR3 DNA sequence: TGTGCCAGCAGCTTGGTGCGGACCGCCACTGAAGCTTTCTTT.

The genes are TRBV12-3 or TRBV12-4 and TRBJ1-3, with 10 bases that match TRBD1. V trimming: 8 bases; J trimming: 3 bases; junction bases outside the gene matches: 4. The CDR3 runs 14 residues. CDR3: CASGDRGHGNTIYF. DNA for the CDR3: TGTGCCAGCGGAGACAGGGGGCATGGAAACACCATATATTTT.

This sequence joins TRBV28 and TRBJ1-6; D is undetermined. Germline values: CDR1 MDHEN, CDR2 SYDVKM. Trimming left V 5 bases short and J 13 bases short, with 12 bases between. The CDR3 runs to 12 residues. CDR3 loop: CASSPRKSPLHF. In DNA form, the CDR3 reads TGTGCCAGCAGTCCTCGGAAATCGCCCCTCCACTTT. The whole variable domain, filled in from reference TRBV28 and TRBJ1-6, reads DVKVTQSSRYLVKRTGEKVFLECVQDMDHENMFWYRQDPGLGLRLIYFSYDVKMKEKGDIPEGYSVSREKKERFSLILESASTNQTSMYLCASSPRKSPLHFGNGTRLTVT.

The J gene is TRBJ2-7, the V gene TRBV7-6, with 7 bases aligning to TRBD1. This CDR3 region has 15 residues. The V gene's germline CDR1 is SGHVS and CDR2 FNYEAQ. The V segment lost 5 bases and the J segment 0 bases; nucleotides outside the gene matches: 7. CDR3: CASSVRDSDSYEQYF. The CDR3 bases are TGTGCCAGCAGCGTGAGGGACAGTGACTCCTACGAGCAGTACTTC.

The chain links TRBV2 to TRBJ2-5, with 10 bases aligning to TRBD2. The CDR3 totals 13 residues. The V segment lost 4 bases and the J segment 7 bases; nucleotides outside the gene matches: 3. Germline loops: CDR1 SNHLY, CDR2 FYNNEI. For the CDR3, the DNA is TGTGCCAGCAGTGTGAGCGGGAGGGGGACCCAGTACTTC. Protein product: CASSVSGRGTQYF.

V usage is TRBV28 and J usage is TRBJ2-1, with 15 bases that match TRBD2. This CDR3 contains 16 residues. Germline V gives CDR1 MDHEN, CDR2 SYDVKM. Trimming at V came to 2 bases and at J to 7 bases, leaving 3 bases not matched to a gene. The CDR3 here is CASSLRGLAGGNEQFF. DNA of the CDR3: TGTGCCAGCAGTTTAAGGGGACTAGCGGGGGGAAATGAGCAGTTCTTC. The full variable domain, in which reference TRBV28 and TRBJ2-1 provide the parts outside the CDR3, is DVKVTQSSRYLVKRTGEKVFLECVQDMDHENMFWYRQDPGLGLRLIYFSYDVKMKEKGDIPEGYSVSREKKERFSLILESASTNQTSMYLCASSLRGLAGGNEQFFGPGTRLTVL.

V usage is TRBV6-5 and J usage is TRBJ2-5; tentatively, D is TRBD1 (6 bases). The CDR3 covers 13 residues. V was pared by 6 bases and J by 4 bases, with 12 bases between. Germline lookup yields CDR1 MNHEY and CDR2 SVGAGI. CDR3 DNA: TGTGCCAGCAGCCGCAACAGGGTAGAGACCCAGTACTTC. Translation: CASSRNRVETQYF.

J is TRBJ2-1 and V is TRBV9; TRBD1 is a possible D gene (6 bases). Germline V lookup: CDR1 SGDLS, CDR2 YYNGEE. Trimming stripped 3 bases from V and 3 bases from J, with 16 bases between. CDR3 length: 16 amino acids. CDR3 coding DNA: TGTGCCAGCAGCGCTACCAGGGGTGCTGGCTACAATGAGCAGTTCTTC. Protein product: CASSATRGAGYNEQFF.

This sequence joins TRBV6-1 and TRBJ2-7; no clear D. Per germline, CDR1 MNHNS and CDR2 SASEGT. CDR3 length equals 15 residues. The CDR3 region has the DNA TGTGTCAGCAGTGAAGGATCGCTTTTAAGGTACGAGCAGTACGTC. This codes for CVSSEGSLLRYEQYV.